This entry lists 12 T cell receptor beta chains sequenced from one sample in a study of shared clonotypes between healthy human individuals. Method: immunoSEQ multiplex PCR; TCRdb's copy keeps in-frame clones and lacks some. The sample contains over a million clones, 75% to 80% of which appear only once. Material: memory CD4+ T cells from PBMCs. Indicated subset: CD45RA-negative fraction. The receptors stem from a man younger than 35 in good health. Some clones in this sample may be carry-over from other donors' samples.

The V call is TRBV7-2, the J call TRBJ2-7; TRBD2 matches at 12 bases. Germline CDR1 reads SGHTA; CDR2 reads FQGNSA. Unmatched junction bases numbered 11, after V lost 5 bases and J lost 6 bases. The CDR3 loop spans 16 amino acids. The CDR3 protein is CASSLAFGLAGPEQYF. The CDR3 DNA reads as TGTGCCAGCAGCCTTGCTTTTGGACTAGCGGGACCCGAGCAGTACTTC. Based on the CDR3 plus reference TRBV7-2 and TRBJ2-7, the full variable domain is GAGVSQSPSNKVTEKGKDVELRCDPISGHTALYWYRQSLGQGLEFLIYFQGNSAPDKSGLPSDRFSAERTGGSVSTLTIQRTQQEDSAVYLCASSLAFGLAGPEQYFGPGTRLTVT.

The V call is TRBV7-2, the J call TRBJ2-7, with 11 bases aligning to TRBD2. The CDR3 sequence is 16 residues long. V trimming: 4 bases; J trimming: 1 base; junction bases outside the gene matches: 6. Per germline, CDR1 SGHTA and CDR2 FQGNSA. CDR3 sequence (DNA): TGTGCCAGCAGCTACACTAGCGGGAGTTTTTCCTACGAGCAGTACTTC. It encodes CASSYTSGSFSYEQYF.

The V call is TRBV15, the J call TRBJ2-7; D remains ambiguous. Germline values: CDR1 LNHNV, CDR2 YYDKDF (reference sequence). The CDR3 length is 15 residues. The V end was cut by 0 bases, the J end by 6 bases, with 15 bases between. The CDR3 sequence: CATSRDGRPLGEQYF. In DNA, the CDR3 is TGTGCCACCAGCAGAGATGGACGGCCCCTTGGCGAGCAGTACTTC.

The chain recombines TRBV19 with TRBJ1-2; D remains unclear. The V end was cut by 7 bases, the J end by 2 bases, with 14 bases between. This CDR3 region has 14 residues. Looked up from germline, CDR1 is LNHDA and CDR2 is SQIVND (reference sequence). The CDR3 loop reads CASTLQNGNYGYTF. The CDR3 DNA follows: TGTGCCAGTACTCTGCAGAACGGAAACTATGGCTACACCTTC.

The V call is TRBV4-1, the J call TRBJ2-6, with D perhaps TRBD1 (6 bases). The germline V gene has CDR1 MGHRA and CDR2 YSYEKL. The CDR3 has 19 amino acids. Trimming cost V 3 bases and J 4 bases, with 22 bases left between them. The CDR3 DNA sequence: TGCGCCAGCAGCCACTACTCCCGGGGCCAGGGGCCCGGGGCCAACGTCCTGACTTTC. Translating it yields CASSHYSRGQGPGANVLTF.

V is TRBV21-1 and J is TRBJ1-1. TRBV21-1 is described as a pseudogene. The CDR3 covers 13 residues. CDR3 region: CASSKSPDTEAFF. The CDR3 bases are TGTGCCAGCAGCAAATCCCCGGACACTGAAGCTTTCTTT.

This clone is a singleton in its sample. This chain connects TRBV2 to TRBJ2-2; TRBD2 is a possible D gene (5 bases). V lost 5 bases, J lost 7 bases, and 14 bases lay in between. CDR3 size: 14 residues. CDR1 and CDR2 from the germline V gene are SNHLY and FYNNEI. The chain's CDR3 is CASSPRHRGGELFF. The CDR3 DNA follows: TGTGCCAGCAGTCCCCGTCATCGGGGCGGGGAGCTGTTTTTT.

CDR3: CASSSRGTGYEQYF. The CDR3 nucleotides are TGTGCCAGCAGCTCCAGGGGGACAGGTTACGAGCAGTACTTC. The chain is built from TRBV28 and TRBJ2-7; 8 bases are shared with TRBD1. The CDR3 runs 14 residues. Germline V CDR1 and CDR2: MDHEN, SYDVKM. The J segment lost 4 bases and the V segment lost 6 bases, leaving 8 bases of the junction unmatched.

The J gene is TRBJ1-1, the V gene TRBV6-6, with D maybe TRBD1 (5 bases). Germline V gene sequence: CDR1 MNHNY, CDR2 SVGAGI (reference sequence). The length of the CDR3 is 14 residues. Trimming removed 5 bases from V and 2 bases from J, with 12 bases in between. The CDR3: CASSTHGGNTEAFF. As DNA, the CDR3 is TGTGCCAGCAGTACCCACGGGGGAAACACTGAAGCTTTCTTT.

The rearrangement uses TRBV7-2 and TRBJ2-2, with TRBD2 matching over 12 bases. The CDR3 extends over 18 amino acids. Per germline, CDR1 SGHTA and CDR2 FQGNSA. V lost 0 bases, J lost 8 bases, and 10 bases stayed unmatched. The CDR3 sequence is CASSLAAGLGLAGGELFF. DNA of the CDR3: TGTGCCAGCAGCTTAGCCGCAGGGTTAGGACTAGCGGGAGGGGAGCTGTTTTTT.

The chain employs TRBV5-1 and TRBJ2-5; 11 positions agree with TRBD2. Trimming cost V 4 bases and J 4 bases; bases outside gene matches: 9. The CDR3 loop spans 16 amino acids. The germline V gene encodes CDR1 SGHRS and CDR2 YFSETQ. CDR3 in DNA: TGCGCCAGCAGCCGCACACTAGCGGGAGAAGGAGAGACCCAGTACTTC. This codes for CASSRTLAGEGETQYF.

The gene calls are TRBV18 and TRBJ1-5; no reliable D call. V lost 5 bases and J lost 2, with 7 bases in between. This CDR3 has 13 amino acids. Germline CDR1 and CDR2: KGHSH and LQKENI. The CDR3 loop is CASSSAGNQPQHF. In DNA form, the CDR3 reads TGTGCCAGCTCAAGTGCAGGCAATCAGCCCCAGCATTTT.